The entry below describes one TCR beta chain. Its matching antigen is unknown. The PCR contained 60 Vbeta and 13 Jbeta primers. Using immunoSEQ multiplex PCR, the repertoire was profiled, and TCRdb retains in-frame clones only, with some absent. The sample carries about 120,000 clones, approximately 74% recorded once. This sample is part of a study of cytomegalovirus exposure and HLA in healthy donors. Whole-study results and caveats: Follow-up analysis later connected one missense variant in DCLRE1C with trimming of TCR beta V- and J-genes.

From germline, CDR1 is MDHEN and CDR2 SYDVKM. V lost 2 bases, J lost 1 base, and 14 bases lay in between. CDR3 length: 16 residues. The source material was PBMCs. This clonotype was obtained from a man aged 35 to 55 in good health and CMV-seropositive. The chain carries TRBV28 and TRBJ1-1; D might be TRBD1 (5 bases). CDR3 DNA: TGTGCCAGCAGTTTAGTTTCGGGGGGTTGGAACACTGAAGCTTTCTTT. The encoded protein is CASSLVSGGWNTEAFF.